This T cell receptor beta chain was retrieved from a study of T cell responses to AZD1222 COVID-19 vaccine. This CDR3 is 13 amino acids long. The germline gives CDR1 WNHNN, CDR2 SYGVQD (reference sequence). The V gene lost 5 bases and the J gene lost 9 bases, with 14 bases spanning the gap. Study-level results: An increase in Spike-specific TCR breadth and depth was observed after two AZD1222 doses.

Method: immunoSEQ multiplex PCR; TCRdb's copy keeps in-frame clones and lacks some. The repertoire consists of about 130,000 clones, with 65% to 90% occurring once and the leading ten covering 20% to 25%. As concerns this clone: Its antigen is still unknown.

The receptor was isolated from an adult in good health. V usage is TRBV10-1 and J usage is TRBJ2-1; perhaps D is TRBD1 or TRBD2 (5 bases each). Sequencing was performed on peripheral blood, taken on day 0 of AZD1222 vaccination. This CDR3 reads CASSSGTGGEQFF. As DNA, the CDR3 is TGCGCCAGCAGTTCCGGGACCGGTGGTGAGCAGTTCTTC.